In this sample, the clone carrying this TCR beta chain turned up a few times. The sample comes from a study of CD8 T cells in Susac syndrome. TCR beta was sequenced from blood CD8+ and CD4+ T cells. The multiple sclerosis controls were treatment-naive patients affected by stable or active relapsing-remitting disease. It was negative isolation that provided the CD8+ and CD4+ T cells, whereas TEMRA cells were enriched by FACS. It was with random hexamers that about 0.45 to 1 ug RNA was reverse transcribed. The authors amplified TCR beta CDR3 across 54 Vbeta and 13 Jbeta using immunoSEQ multiplex PCR. A single record per CDR3 protein comes from TCRdb applying MiXCR to the immunoSEQ multiplex PCR reads. Of some 120,000 distinct CDR3 sequences listed, around nine tenths are singletons. The ends were cut back, 0 bases at V and 10 bases at J, with 9 bases in the middle. This CDR3 comprises 12 residues. Germline lookup yields CDR1 SGHDT and CDR2 YYEEEE.

The specimen was CD8+ T cells from PBMCs. J is TRBJ2-3 and V is TRBV5-6; D is unclear. This TCR came from a human donor with multiple sclerosis. The chain's CDR3 is CASSLGGLAQYF. CDR3 bases: TGTGCCAGCAGCTTGGGCGGATTGGCGCAGTATTTT.